The T cell receptor (beta chain) under discussion was sequenced for a study of CD8 T cells in Susac syndrome. CD8+ and CD4+ T cells circulating in blood were sequenced for TCR beta. After extraction with the RNeasy kit, roughly 0.5 to 1 ug of the RNA was reverse transcribed using random hexamers. TCRdb reprocessed the immunoSEQ multiplex PCR reads via MiXCR and lists one record per CDR3 protein. The data contain approximately 150,000 distinct CDR3 sequences, roughly 95% of them singletons. The CDR3 consists of 16 residues. Germline values: CDR1 SGHTA, CDR2 FQGNSA. Trimming removed 5 bases from V and 1 base from J; junction bases left unmatched: 7.

This TCR came from a human donor with multiple sclerosis. The sample comprised CD4+ T cells from PBMCs. The chain uses TRBV7-2 and TRBJ2-1; 8 positions agree with TRBD2. Written as DNA, the CDR3 is TGTGCCAGCAGCCAGACTAGCGCCACGTCCTACAATGAGCAGTTCTTC. It yields the protein CASSQTSATSYNEQFF.